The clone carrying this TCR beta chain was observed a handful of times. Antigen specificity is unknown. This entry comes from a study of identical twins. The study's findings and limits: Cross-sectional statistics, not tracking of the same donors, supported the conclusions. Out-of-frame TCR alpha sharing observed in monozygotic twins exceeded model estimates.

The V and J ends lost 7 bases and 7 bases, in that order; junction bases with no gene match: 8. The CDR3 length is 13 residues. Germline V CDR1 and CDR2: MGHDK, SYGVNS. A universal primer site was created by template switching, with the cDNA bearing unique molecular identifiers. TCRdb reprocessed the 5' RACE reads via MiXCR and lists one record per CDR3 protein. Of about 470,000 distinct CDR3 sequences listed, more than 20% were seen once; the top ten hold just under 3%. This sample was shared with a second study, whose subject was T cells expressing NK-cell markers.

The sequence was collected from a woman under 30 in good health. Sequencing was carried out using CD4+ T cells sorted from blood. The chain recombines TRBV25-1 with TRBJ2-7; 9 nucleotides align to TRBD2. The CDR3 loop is CASTLSGSPEQYF. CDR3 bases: TGTGCCAGCACCCTTAGCGGGAGCCCTGAGCAGTACTTC.